Shown below are 19 T cell receptor beta chains from a single sample sequenced in a study of CD8 T cells in Susac syndrome. RNA amounts of roughly 0.45 to 1 ug underwent reverse transcription with random hexamers. In TCRdb, the immunoSEQ multiplex PCR reads were re-called with MiXCR into one record per CDR3 protein. Of about 120,000 distinct CDR3 sequences in the sample, 92% are singletons; the top ten hold over 0.12%. Sequencing input: CD4+ T cells from PBMCs. These receptors came from a human donor in good health.

V gene TRBV12-3 or TRBV12-4 combines with J gene TRBJ1-2; TRBD1 agrees at 9 bases. Unmatched junction bases numbered 4, after V lost 4 bases and J lost 10 bases. The CDR3 runs to 12 residues. CDR3 sequence reads: CASSSGTGHYTF. The CDR3 region has the DNA TGTGCCAGCAGTTCCGGGACAGGGCACTACACCTTC.

The chain links TRBV6-2 or TRBV6-3 to TRBJ1-5, with a weak D call TRBD1 (6 bases). V was trimmed by 6 bases and J by 1 base, leaving 10 bases between them. This CDR3 has 14 amino acids. Germline CDR1 reads MNHEY; CDR2 reads SVGEGT. The chain's CDR3 is CASRQGGSNQPQHF. The CDR3, as DNA: TGTGCCAGCAGACAGGGAGGGAGCAATCAGCCCCAGCATTTT.

This chain joins TRBV3-1 and TRBJ1-1, with TRBD1 identical over 11 bases. V lost 5 bases, J lost 6 bases, and 5 bases stayed unmatched. This CDR3 has 14 amino acids. CDR1 and CDR2 (germline): LGHDT, YNNKEL (reference sequence). DNA of the CDR3: TGTGCCAGCAGCACACCGGGACAGGGGGCTGAAGCTTTCTTT. This translates into CASSTPGQGAEAFF.

The V and J genes are TRBV15 and TRBJ2-1; either TRBD1 or TRBD2 may fit D (5 bases each). The ends were cut back, 5 bases at V and 8 bases at J, with 13 bases in the middle. CDR1 is LNHNV, CDR2 YYDKDF, per germline (reference sequence). This CDR3 has 13 amino acids. The CDR3 coding sequence is TGTGCCACCAGCCGTAGGGGACGGGATGAGCAGTTCTTC. This sequence encodes CATSRRGRDEQFF.

This chain connects TRBV14 to TRBJ2-2; 7 bases line up with TRBD1. Germline-derived CDR1 and CDR2 are SGHDN and FVKESK. The CDR3 is 17 amino acids. The V segment lost 0 bases and the J segment 1 base; nucleotides outside the gene matches: 5. CDR3 protein: CASSQDDRDKNTGELFF. In nucleotides, the CDR3 is TGTGCCAGCAGCCAAGACGACAGGGACAAGAACACCGGGGAGCTGTTTTTT.

The chain uses TRBV6-5 and TRBJ2-3, with 12 bases fitting TRBD2. CDR1 and CDR2 (germline): MNHEY, SVGAGI. Losses at the gene ends were 2 bases for V and 3 bases for J; bases not matched to a gene: 9. CDR3 length: 18 residues. CDR3 nucleotide sequence: TGTGCCAGCAGTTACCTTCCTAGCGGGGGGGTCGGGACAGATACGCAGTATTTT. Its protein product is CASSYLPSGGVGTDTQYF.

This chain connects TRBV6-1 to TRBJ1-5, with no clear D. This CDR3 region has 16 residues. V was trimmed by 6 bases and J by 2 bases, leaving 17 bases between them. Looked up from germline, CDR1 is MNHNS and CDR2 is SASEGT. The CDR3 sequence: CASSPSIAGGNQPQHF. The DNA for the CDR3 is TGTGCCAGCAGCCCCTCCATCGCCGGGGGCAATCAGCCCCAGCATTTT.

The chain has TRBV30 and TRBJ1-5, with D perhaps matching TRBD1 (5 bases). V was pared by 2 bases and J by 7 bases, with 12 bases between. This CDR3 has 13 residues. Germline V gene sequence: CDR1 GTSNPN, CDR2 SVGIG (reference sequence). CDR3 DNA sequence: TGTGCCTGGAGTCCAGGGATAATCCAGCCCCAGCATTTT. This encodes CAWSPGIIQPQHF.

The chain employs TRBV24-1 and TRBJ2-5, with 8 bases that match TRBD1. The CDR3 consists of 14 residues. Germline V gene data show CDR1 as KGHDR and CDR2 as SFDVKD. The J segment lost 2 bases and the V segment lost 4 bases, leaving 2 bases of the junction unmatched. The CDR3 is CATSETGGQETQYF. The CDR3 DNA follows: TGTGCCACCAGTGAAACAGGGGGTCAAGAGACCCAGTACTTC.

CDR3 protein: CASSPGSTGETQYF. The CDR3 bases are TGTGCCAGCAGCCCTGGATCGACGGGAGAGACCCAGTACTTC. This chain links TRBV7-2 with TRBJ2-5, with no clear D. Germline V gives CDR1 SGHTA, CDR2 FQGNSA. The CDR3 spans 14 residues. Trimming took off 5 bases at V and 4 bases at J, with 14 bases between the two ends. The whole variable domain, remainder taken from reference TRBV7-2 and TRBJ2-5, is GAGVSQSPSNKVTEKGKDVELRCDPISGHTALYWYRQSLGQGLEFLIYFQGNSAPDKSGLPSDRFSAERTGGSVSTLTIQRTQQEDSAVYLCASSPGSTGETQYFGPGTRLLVL.

A remark on this clonotype: Germline and junction disagree at one end, which may indicate a read error. This chain connects TRBV11-2 to TRBJ2-7; D not resolved. CDR1 and CDR2 from the germline V gene are SGHAT and FQNNGV. This CDR3 is built from 14 residues. The CDR3 here is CAGSLSDSSYEQYF. DNA for the CDR3: TGTGCCGGCAGCTTATCGGATTCCTCCTACGAGCAGTACTTC.

This chain uses TRBV11-2 with TRBJ2-5; D not certain. The CDR3 loop spans 11 amino acids. CDR1 and CDR2 from the germline V gene are SGHAT and FQNNGV. Between the trimmed V and J ends, which lost 5 bases and 9 bases, there was a span of 10 bases. The DNA of the CDR3 is TGTGCCAGCAGCCCGATGGTTCCCCAGTACTTC. Translated, it gives CASSPMVPQYF.

The rearrangement joins TRBV5-5 to TRBJ1-1; D is ambiguous. V was trimmed by 7 bases and J by 5 bases, leaving 3 bases between them. CDR3 length: 9 residues. Germline loops: CDR1 SGHKS, CDR2 YYEKEE (reference sequence). In DNA form, the CDR3 reads TGTGCCAGCGTGACTGAAGCTTTCTTT. Translated, it gives CASVTEAFF.

This chain joins TRBV28 and TRBJ2-7; either TRBD1 or TRBD2 may supply D (6 bases each). The CDR3 consists of 13 residues. CDR1 is MDHEN and CDR2 is SYDVKM in the germline V gene. Between the trimmed V and J ends, which lost 10 bases and 3 bases, there was a span of 16 bases. DNA of the CDR3: TGTGCCACCCTCCTCGGGGGCGGCTACGAGCAGTACTTC. This codes for CATLLGGGYEQYF.

This clonotype was picked up a small number of times. The rearrangement links TRBV6-2 or TRBV6-3 to TRBJ2-5; D is ambiguous. The CDR3 covers 12 residues. Germline CDR1 reads MNHEY; CDR2 reads SVGEGT. The V end lost 6 bases, the J end lost 5 bases, and 10 bases lay between the germline ends. In DNA, the CDR3 is TGTGCCAGCAGGAGAGAAGCGGAGACCCAGTACTTC. It is translated as CASRREAETQYF.

This clonotype was picked up a small number of times. The chain carries TRBV5-1 and TRBJ2-1; D gene ambiguous. Germline CDR1 SGHRS, CDR2 YFSETQ. This CDR3 has 13 residues. Deletions cut 4 bases from V and 6 bases from J, with 11 bases between. CDR3 sequence (DNA): TGCGCCAGCAGCCCAACCAACGGCAATGAGCAGTTCTTC. Its translation: CASSPTNGNEQFF.

The chain uses TRBV5-1 and TRBJ1-2, with a weak D call TRBD1 (5 bases). The CDR3 contains 14 residues. Germline CDR1 SGHRS, CDR2 YFSETQ. Trimming shortened V by 1 base and J by 8 bases, and 15 bases separated the two germline ends. In nucleotides, the CDR3 is TGCGCCAGCAGCTTGCGCCCCACCGAGGGGGGCTACACCTTC. This gives the protein CASSLRPTEGGYTF.

The genes are TRBV6-2 or TRBV6-3 and TRBJ2-3; 7 bases match TRBD2. J was trimmed by 6 bases and V by 7 bases; bases with no gene match: 4. Germline CDR1 and CDR2: MNHEY and SVGEGT. This CDR3 comprises 12 residues. CDR3 DNA sequence: TGTGCCAGCACACGGGGAGGGGATACGCAGTATTTT. It specifies CASTRGGDTQYF.

The genes are TRBV3-1 and TRBJ2-7; 12 nucleotides agree with TRBD2. The CDR3 length is 18 residues. CDR1 LGHDT and CDR2 YNNKEL come from the germline V gene (reference sequence). Trimming at V came to 4 bases and at J to 2 bases, leaving 12 bases not matched to a gene. CDR3 sequence reads: CASSPRATSGGLTYEQYF. The DNA of the CDR3 is TGTGCCAGCAGCCCGCGGGCGACTAGCGGGGGACTAACCTACGAGCAGTACTTC.